Below, 17 T cell receptor beta chains from the same sample are listed, as sequenced in a study of identical twins. TCRdb reprocessed the 5' RACE reads via MiXCR and lists one record per CDR3 protein. The sample shows roughly 240,000 distinct CDR3 sequences, approximately 6.8% of them seen only once. These data were likewise used in another study, on yellow fever vaccine responses in identical twins.

The sample comprised CD8+ T cells sorted from blood. These receptors all come from a woman aged 18-30 years in good health.

The chain employs TRBV27 and TRBJ1-2; possibly TRBD1 for D (6 bases). The germline CDR1 and CDR2 sequences are MNHEY and SMNVEV (reference sequence). Trimming cost V 1 base and J 5 bases, with 11 bases left between them. This CDR3 region has 14 residues. CDR3 coding DNA: TGTGCCAGCAGTTTATATCCAGGGGAGTATGGCTACACCTTC. As protein: CASSLYPGEYGYTF.

The V and J genes are TRBV20-1 and TRBJ2-2, with D perhaps matching TRBD2 (6 bases). The germline V gene has CDR1 DFQATT and CDR2 SNEGSKA (reference sequence). The V end was cut by 3 bases, the J end by 1 base, with 6 bases between. The CDR3 is 13 amino acids. The CDR3 DNA sequence: TGCAGTGCTAGCGGGAGGAACACCGGGGAGCTGTTTTTT. It is translated as CSASGRNTGELFF.

V is TRBV11-1 and J is TRBJ2-2, with D perhaps assigned TRBD1 or TRBD2 (8 bases each). Germline-derived CDR1 and CDR2 are SGHAT and FQDESV (reference sequence). This CDR3 contains 18 residues. The V and J ends lost 3 bases and 4 bases respectively, with 21 bases between them. The CDR3 spells CASSFSRVAGQVTGELFF. The CDR3 nucleotides are TGTGCCAGCAGCTTCTCCAGGGTAGCGGGACAGGTCACCGGGGAGCTGTTTTTT.

This clonotype was seen a few times. This sequence joins TRBV20-1 and TRBJ2-6; weak D call: TRBD2 (5 bases). Germline CDR1 reads DFQATT; CDR2 reads SNEGSKA (reference sequence). Trimming took off 0 bases at V and 0 bases at J, with 12 bases between the two ends. This CDR3 comprises 17 residues. For the CDR3, the DNA is TGCAGTGCTAGAGATTGGACGGGGTTCTCTGGGGCCAACGTCCTGACTTTC. It encodes CSARDWTGFSGANVLTF.

This clonotype was seen ten or more times. The rearrangement uses TRBV12-3 or TRBV12-4 and TRBJ1-3; D ambiguous. The CDR3 totals 12 residues. Trimming cost V 5 bases and J 4 bases, with 6 bases left between them. CDR3 DNA: TGTGCCAGCAGTCCGGAGGGAAACACCATATATTTT. This codes for CASSPEGNTIYF.

The sample holds many counts of this clonotype. This chain joins TRBV11-2 and TRBJ2-7; weak D call: TRBD1 (5 bases). The V end lost 0 bases, the J end lost 3 bases, and 6 bases lay between the germline ends. Germline-derived CDR1 and CDR2 are SGHAT and FQNNGV. CDR3 size: 13 residues. The CDR3 spells CASSLEDSYEQYV. Written as DNA, the CDR3 is TGTGCCAGCAGCTTAGAAGACAGCTACGAGCAGTACGTC.

In nucleotides, the CDR3 is TGTGCCAGCAGCGTGGCCGCACCGGGGTGGGCCAACGTCCTGACTTTC. Encoded protein: CASSVAAPGWANVLTF. The chain employs TRBV14 and TRBJ2-6, with a tentative D call TRBD2 (5 bases). The ends were cut back, 5 bases at V and 5 bases at J, with 16 bases in the middle. Germline lookup yields CDR1 SGHDN and CDR2 FVKESK. This CDR3 has 16 amino acids.

This clonotype was counted many times. The chain has TRBV27 and TRBJ1-2; a possible D gene is TRBD1 (6 bases). CDR3 length: 16 residues. Germline V gene sequence: CDR1 MNHEY, CDR2 SMNVEV (reference sequence). Between the trimmed V and J ends, which lost 0 bases and 1 base, there was a span of 12 bases. Written as DNA, the CDR3 is TGTGCCAGCAGTTTATCGATAGGGACACATAACTATGGCTACACCTTC. This sequence encodes CASSLSIGTHNYGYTF.

V and J are TRBV11-2 and TRBJ2-1; 8 positions agree with TRBD2. J was trimmed by 1 base and V by 2 bases; bases with no gene match: 10. Germline V gene sequence: CDR1 SGHAT, CDR2 FQNNGV. CDR3 length: 18 residues. CDR3 residues: CASSLSPPSGLSYNEQFF. The CDR3 nucleotides read TGTGCCAGCAGCTTAAGTCCACCTAGCGGGTTATCCTACAATGAGCAGTTCTTC.

At least ten counts were recorded for this clonotype. The chain joins TRBV12-3 or TRBV12-4 to TRBJ2-7; 7 bases match TRBD2. With V trimmed by 3 bases and J by 7 bases, 9 bases remained unmatched. This CDR3 has 14 residues. The CDR3 reads CASSFHAGAGEQYF. DNA for the CDR3: TGTGCCAGCAGTTTCCACGCGGGAGCGGGTGAGCAGTACTTC.

CDR3 coding DNA: TGTGCCAGCAGTGCAGGGACTACTTCTGAAGCTTTCTTT. The encoded protein is CASSAGTTSEAFF. The chain carries TRBV25-1 and TRBJ1-1, with TRBD1 as a possible D gene (5 bases). With 4 bases removed from V and 6 bases from J, the gap between germline ends came to 12 bases. Per the germline V gene, CDR1 is MGHDK and CDR2 is SYGVNS. This CDR3 has 13 residues.

The chain is built from TRBV5-6 and TRBJ2-1, with 11 positions matching TRBD2. This CDR3 has 16 amino acids. Unmatched junction bases numbered 7, after V lost 0 bases and J lost 8 bases. Germline CDR1 reads SGHDT; CDR2 reads YYEEEE. CDR3 residues: CASSLELAGARDEQFF. CDR3 nucleotide sequence: TGTGCCAGCAGCTTGGAACTAGCGGGGGCTCGAGATGAGCAGTTCTTC.

This rearrangement joins TRBV20-1 to TRBJ2-1, with 10 bases lining up with TRBD2. This CDR3 comprises 15 residues. Per germline, CDR1 DFQATT and CDR2 SNEGSKA (reference sequence). J gave up 6 bases and V 0 bases, and 5 bases lay outside the gene matches. CDR3 amino acids: CSARDIQREGNEQFF. CDR3 in DNA: TGCAGTGCTAGAGATATCCAGCGGGAGGGCAATGAGCAGTTCTTC.

In this sample, this clonotype turned up many times. The genes are TRBV20-1 and TRBJ2-1, with 8 nucleotides matching TRBD2. Germline V CDR1 and CDR2: DFQATT, SNEGSKA (reference sequence). Unmatched junction bases numbered 8, after V lost 3 bases and J lost 13 bases. The CDR3 contains 12 residues. Here the CDR3 reads CSARGTSSGQFF. Written as DNA, the CDR3 is TGCAGTGCTAGGGGGACTAGTTCGGGCCAGTTCTTC.

The J gene is TRBJ2-7, the V gene TRBV10-3; the D gene is possibly TRBD2 (6 bases). Germline CDR1 is ENHRY and CDR2 is SYGVKD. The CDR3 covers 14 residues. Trimming removed 7 bases at V and 4 bases at J, with 17 bases between. The CDR3 region is CAIKNSGYSYEQYF. The CDR3 nucleotides are TGTGCCATCAAGAATAGCGGTTACTCTTACGAGCAGTACTTC.

This clonotype was seen only a few times. The chain uses TRBV10-3 and TRBJ2-7; D might be TRBD2 (6 bases). This CDR3 has 12 amino acids. V was trimmed by 8 bases and J by 3 bases, leaving 11 bases between them. Germline V gives CDR1 ENHRY, CDR2 SYGVKD. The DNA of the CDR3 is TGTGCCATCTCATCCGGGAGCTACGAGCAGTACGTC. Protein product: CAISSGSYEQYV.

The chain is built from TRBV29-1 and TRBJ2-1; the match to TRBD1 covers 10 bases. Germline loops: CDR1 SQVTM, CDR2 ANQGSEA. With V trimmed by 6 bases and J by 5 bases, 7 bases remained unmatched. The CDR3 is made up of 14 amino acids. The CDR3 sequence: CSVEGQGLDNEQFF. For the CDR3, the DNA is TGCAGCGTCGAGGGACAGGGGCTCGACAATGAGCAGTTCTTC.